The 20 T cell receptor beta chains below were found in one sample sequenced in a study of T cells in tuberculosis. The method was immunoSEQ multiplex PCR; TCRdb's version includes in-frame clones alone and lacks a portion of them. Here the sample spans fewer than 40,000 clones, around 95% being singletons. Sequencing was carried out using PBMCs. These TCRs come from a donor under 30 with latent tuberculosis or without tuberculosis infection.

The V call is TRBV29-1, the J call TRBJ2-1, with D perhaps TRBD2 (5 bases). Germline CDR1 and CDR2: SQVTM and ANQGSEA. The V end was cut by 0 bases, the J end by 0 bases, with 9 bases between. The CDR3 loop spans 15 amino acids. Here the CDR3 DNA reads TGCAGCGTTGAAGATGGGAGTAGCTCCTACAATGAGCAGTTCTTC. Encoded protein: CSVEDGSSSYNEQFF.

The V gene is TRBV19, the J gene TRBJ2-2; 7 bases line up with TRBD2. In germline, CDR1 is LNHDA, CDR2 SQIVND (reference sequence). The CDR3 loop spans 15 amino acids. The junction had 3 bases not matched to a gene; V was cut back by 5 bases and J by 0 bases. CDR3 protein: CASSQAGANTGELFF. The CDR3 DNA reads as TGTGCCAGTAGTCAGGCGGGGGCGAACACCGGGGAGCTGTTTTTT.

V gene TRBV4-1 combines with J gene TRBJ2-3, with 8 bases identical to TRBD2. This CDR3 comprises 18 residues. Germline values: CDR1 MGHRA, CDR2 YSYEKL. V gave up 0 bases and J gave up 6 bases; unmatched junction bases: 14. The CDR3 here is CASSQERVRLAGGDTQYF. CDR3 DNA sequence: TGCGCCAGCAGCCAAGAACGAGTCCGACTGGCGGGAGGTGATACGCAGTATTTT.

V and J are TRBV7-9 and TRBJ1-1; D may be TRBD1 (5 bases). Germline V gene lookup returns CDR1 SEHNR and CDR2 FQNEAQ (reference sequence). Trimming removed 1 base from V and 5 bases from J, with 14 bases in between. The CDR3 consists of 15 residues. The CDR3 sequence is CASSLGDRRRTEAFF. CDR3 DNA sequence: TGTGCCAGCAGCTTAGGAGACAGAAGAAGGACTGAAGCTTTCTTT.

This chain uses TRBV9 with TRBJ2-3, with 7 bases aligning to TRBD2. This CDR3 is 17 amino acids long. J was trimmed by 4 bases and V by 0 bases; bases with no gene match: 11. Germline-derived CDR1 and CDR2 are SGDLS and YYNGEE. The CDR3 region has the DNA TGTGCCAGCAGCGTAGCTGGGCTCACGGGGGGATCAGATACGCAGTATTTT. This translates into CASSVAGLTGGSDTQYF.

The rearrangement uses TRBV25-1 and TRBJ2-7, with D maybe TRBD1 (6 bases). Trimming stripped 2 bases from V and 3 bases from J, with 8 bases between. Germline CDR1 and CDR2: MGHDK and SYGVNS. The CDR3 length is 13 residues. Here the CDR3 reads CASSETGLYEQYF. CDR3 nucleotide sequence: TGTGCCAGCAGTGAAACAGGGCTCTACGAGCAGTACTTC.

Concerning this clone: Relative to the germline gene, one junction end is altered; a read error may explain this. Other DNA sequences in this sample translate to the same CDR3. This CDR3 reads CASSYKQDYGYTF. DNA for the CDR3: TGTGCCAGCAGTTATAAGCAGGACTATGGCTACACCTTT. V gene TRBV6-5 combines with J gene TRBJ1-2, with D hard to call. Looked up from germline, CDR1 is MNHEY and CDR2 is SVGAGI. The CDR3 loop spans 13 amino acids.

This clone showed up just a few times. The chain uses TRBV4-1 and TRBJ1-1; TRBD1 matches 7 bases. The CDR3 sequence is 19 residues long. With 3 bases clipped from V and 0 bases from J, the junction kept 16 bases outside the gene matches. Germline assignment: CDR1 MGHRA and CDR2 YSYEKL. CDR3 in amino acids: CASSHRLKQGVGMNTEAFF. Here the CDR3 DNA reads TGCGCCAGCAGCCATCGGTTGAAGCAGGGGGTTGGTATGAACACTGAAGCTTTCTTT.

The CDR3 nucleotides are TGCGCCAGCAGCTTGGTAGCGGGAGGATACGCGCAGTTCTTC. Its protein product is CASSLVAGGYAQFF. The chain combines TRBV5-1 with TRBJ2-1; the match to TRBD2 covers 10 bases. The CDR3 has 14 residues. Trimming cost V 0 bases and J 12 bases; bases outside gene matches: 6. Germline values: CDR1 SGHRS, CDR2 YFSETQ.

The J gene is TRBJ2-3, the V gene TRBV7-2; 9 nucleotides agree with TRBD2. The CDR3 loop spans 18 amino acids. Per the germline V gene, CDR1 is SGHTA and CDR2 is FQGNSA. J gave up 0 bases and V 0 bases, and 7 bases lay outside the gene matches. CDR3 residues: CASSLASSSGGSTDTQYF. CDR3 coding DNA: TGTGCCAGCAGCTTAGCTTCCTCCAGCGGGGGGAGCACAGATACGCAGTATTTT.

CDR3 residues: CASSTRQGTTDTQYF. CDR3 nucleotide sequence: TGTGCCAGTAGTACGCGACAGGGGACGACAGATACGCAGTATTTT. The gene calls are TRBV19 and TRBJ2-3, with 8 bases identical to TRBD1. V lost 4 bases to trimming and J lost 3 bases; unmatched junction nucleotides: 6. The CDR3 has 15 residues. Germline CDR1 reads LNHDA; CDR2 reads SQIVND (reference sequence). The full variable domain, completed using reference TRBV19 and TRBJ2-3, is DGGITQSPKYLFRKEGQNVTLSCEQNLNHDAMYWYRQDPGQGLRLIYYSQIVNDFQKGDIAEGYSVSREKKESFPLTVTSAQKNPTAFYLCASSTRQGTTDTQYFGPGTRLTVL.

This clone was found a few times. The J gene is TRBJ2-7, the V gene TRBV14, with D uncertain. Germline-derived CDR1 and CDR2 are SGHDN and FVKESK. This CDR3 is 12 amino acids long. Trimming removed 5 bases at V and 3 bases at J, with 8 bases between. This CDR3 reads CASSSGFYEQYF. CDR3 in DNA: TGTGCCAGCAGCTCCGGGTTCTACGAGCAGTACTTC.

This chain connects TRBV10-1 to TRBJ2-3, with TRBD1 as a possible D gene (6 bases). This CDR3 is 15 amino acids long. Trimming cost V 3 bases and J 5 bases, with 15 bases left between them. CDR1 is WNHNN and CDR2 is SYGVQD in the germline V gene (reference sequence). CDR3 amino acids: CASSDPRDTRDTQYF. The CDR3 nucleotides are TGCGCCAGCAGTGACCCGAGGGACACCAGAGATACGCAGTATTTT.

This clone was seen only once. The chain uses TRBV6-4 and TRBJ2-5; tentatively, D is TRBD1 (5 bases). CDR1 MRHNA and CDR2 SNTAGT come from the germline V gene. CDR3 length: 16 residues. Trimming took 8 bases from V and 1 from J, leaving 20 bases between them. The CDR3 protein is CASSSRGQYFQETQYF. CDR3 DNA sequence: TGTGCCAGCTCATCTAGGGGTCAATACTTCCAAGAGACCCAGTACTTC.

The chain employs TRBV2 and TRBJ2-1, with 8 bases lining up with TRBD2. The J segment lost 6 bases and the V segment lost 7 bases, leaving 5 bases of the junction unmatched. Germline V lookup: CDR1 SNHLY, CDR2 FYNNEI. The CDR3 covers 13 residues. The CDR3, as DNA: TGTGCCAGCACCCCCGGGACTAGCAATGAGCAGTTCTTC. It is translated as CASTPGTSNEQFF.

The rearrangement links TRBV6-5 to TRBJ1-3, with D hard to call. This CDR3 spans 15 amino acids. Trimming left V 5 bases short and J 1 base short, with 12 bases between. The germline V gene encodes CDR1 MNHEY and CDR2 SVGAGI. The CDR3 reads CASSPASGSGNTIYF. CDR3 DNA: TGTGCCAGCAGTCCCGCCTCGGGGTCTGGAAACACCATATATTTT.

J is TRBJ2-7 and V is TRBV9, with TRBD2 matching 9 bases. V was clipped by 2 bases and J by 7 bases; unmatched bases: 7. CDR3 size: 14 residues. Germline V gives CDR1 SGDLS, CDR2 YYNGEE. In DNA form, the CDR3 reads TGTGCCAGCAGCGTTTGGCGGGAGGGACGGGAGCAGTACTTC. The encoded protein is CASSVWREGREQYF.

The genes are TRBV6-1 and TRBJ1-2; possibly TRBD1 for D (6 bases). This CDR3 contains 14 residues. The germline CDR1 and CDR2 sequences are MNHNS and SASEGT. V gave up 4 bases and J gave up 8 bases, with 17 bases separating them. Here the CDR3 reads CASSVGAGERGYTF. For the CDR3, the DNA is TGTGCCAGCAGTGTGGGGGCAGGGGAAAGGGGCTACACCTTC.

This sequence joins TRBV29-1 and TRBJ2-5; no definite D call. Germline loops: CDR1 SQVTM, CDR2 ANQGSEA. Between the trimmed V and J ends, which lost 1 base and 7 bases, there was a span of 13 bases. The CDR3 length is 13 residues. CDR3 coding DNA: TGCAGCGTTGAAGGTACCCAACGAGGGACCCAGTACTTC. Translated: CSVEGTQRGTQYF.

The rearrangement uses TRBV27 and TRBJ2-5; 9 bases line up with TRBD1. V lost 4 bases, J lost 7 bases, and 4 bases stayed unmatched. From germline, CDR1 is MNHEY and CDR2 SMNVEV (reference sequence). The CDR3 has 13 residues. CDR3 in amino acids: CASSWDRVGTQYF. The DNA of the CDR3 is TGTGCCAGCAGTTGGGACAGGGTCGGGACCCAGTACTTC.